Each of the 6 T cell receptor beta chains below was sequenced from the same sample in a study of metastatic and nonmetastatic thyroid tumors. Each patient went into thyroid surgery without having received any treatment. From the PCR reads, TCRdb re-called clones with MiXCR. The sample contains tens of thousands of clones, less than 25% of which appear only once. Input material: blood. The receptors originated from a female donor with papillary thyroid cancer or a benign thyroid nodule (not recorded which). Some clones in this sample may be carry-over from other donors' samples.

This clone occurred many times. This sequence joins TRBV7-9 and TRBJ1-5; no definite D call. CDR1 is SEHNR, CDR2 FQNEAQ, per germline (reference sequence). The CDR3 contains 13 residues. Trimming shortened V by 2 bases and J by 5 bases, and 7 bases separated the two germline ends. The DNA for the CDR3 is TGTGCCAGCAGCTTAAGAACAGATCAGCCCCAGCATTTT. Protein product: CASSLRTDQPQHF.

V gene TRBV24-1 combines with J gene TRBJ2-3, with 14 bases lining up with TRBD2. Trimming removed 2 bases from V and 3 bases from J; junction bases left unmatched: 0. The CDR3 has 16 amino acids. Per germline, CDR1 KGHDR and CDR2 SFDVKD. This chain's CDR3 is CATSDWTSGRTDTQYF. CDR3 in DNA: TGTGCCACCAGTGATTGGACTAGCGGGAGGACAGATACGCAGTATTTT.

This clone occurred a few times. The V and J genes are TRBV19 and TRBJ1-2; D gene unclear. This CDR3 comprises 13 residues. In germline, CDR1 is LNHDA, CDR2 SQIVND (reference sequence). Trimming stripped 3 bases from V and 6 bases from J, with 11 bases between. The CDR3 region has the DNA TGTGCCAGTAGTATGGTGGATGTGGATGGCTACACCTTC. Amino acids: CASSMVDVDGYTF.

As regards this clone: A read error may be the cause here, since a much bigger clone is one base away. V and J are TRBV29-1 and TRBJ2-1, with 9 bases identical to TRBD2. The CDR3 sequence is 15 residues long. V dropped 4 bases and J dropped 4; count of bases not matched to a gene: 8. In germline, CDR1 is SQVTM, CDR2 ANQGSEA. The CDR3 is CSVGGLAGPYNEQFF. The CDR3 DNA sequence: TGCAGCGTTGGAGGGCTAGCGGGGCCGTACAATGAGCAGTTCTTC.

V gene TRBV6-1 combines with J gene TRBJ1-5, with TRBD1 as a possible D gene (5 bases). The V gene lost 6 bases and the J gene lost 0 bases, with 12 bases spanning the gap. Germline V lookup: CDR1 MNHNS, CDR2 SASEGT. The CDR3 covers 15 residues. This CDR3 reads CASRADRYSNQPQHF. The CDR3 coding sequence is TGTGCCAGCAGAGCCGACAGATATAGCAATCAGCCCCAGCATTTT.

This clone is medium-sized in the sample. This sequence joins TRBV12-3 or TRBV12-4 and TRBJ1-6; D not certain. Trimming removed 3 bases from V and 2 bases from J, with 5 bases in between. The CDR3 contains 14 residues. For the CDR3, the DNA is TGTGCCAGCAGTTTGACCGCCTATAATTCACCCCTCCACTTT. Translating it yields CASSLTAYNSPLHF.